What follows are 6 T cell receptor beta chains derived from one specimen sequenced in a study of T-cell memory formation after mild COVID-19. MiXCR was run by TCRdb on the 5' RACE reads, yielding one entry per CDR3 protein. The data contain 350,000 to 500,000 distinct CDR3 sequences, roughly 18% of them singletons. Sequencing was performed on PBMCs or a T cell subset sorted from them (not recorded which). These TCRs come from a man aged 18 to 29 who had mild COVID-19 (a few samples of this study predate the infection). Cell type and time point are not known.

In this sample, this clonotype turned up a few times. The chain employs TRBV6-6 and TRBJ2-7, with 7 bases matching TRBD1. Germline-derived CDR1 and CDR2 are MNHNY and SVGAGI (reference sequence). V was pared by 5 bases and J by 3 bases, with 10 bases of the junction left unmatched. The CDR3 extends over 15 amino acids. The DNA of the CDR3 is TGTGCCAGCAGTGCAGGACAGGCTTCGATCTACGAGCAGTACGTC. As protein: CASSAGQASIYEQYV.

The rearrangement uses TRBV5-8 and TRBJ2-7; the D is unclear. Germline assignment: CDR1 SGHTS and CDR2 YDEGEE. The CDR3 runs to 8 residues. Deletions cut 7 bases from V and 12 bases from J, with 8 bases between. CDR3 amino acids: CASVSLYV. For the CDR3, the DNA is TGTGCCAGCGTTAGTCTGTACGTC.

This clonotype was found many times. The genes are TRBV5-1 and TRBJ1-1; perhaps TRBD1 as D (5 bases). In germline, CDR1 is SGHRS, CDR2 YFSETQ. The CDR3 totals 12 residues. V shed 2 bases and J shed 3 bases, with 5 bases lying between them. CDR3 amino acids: CASSFRDTEAFF. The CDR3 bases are TGCGCCAGCAGCTTCAGGGACACTGAAGCTTTCTTT.

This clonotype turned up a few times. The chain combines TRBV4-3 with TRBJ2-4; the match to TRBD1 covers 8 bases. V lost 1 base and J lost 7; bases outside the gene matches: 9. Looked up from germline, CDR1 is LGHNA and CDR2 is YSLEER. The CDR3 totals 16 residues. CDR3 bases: TGCGCCAGCAGCCAAGCCTACACCGGGACAGGCAACATTCAGTACTTC. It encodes CASSQAYTGTGNIQYF.

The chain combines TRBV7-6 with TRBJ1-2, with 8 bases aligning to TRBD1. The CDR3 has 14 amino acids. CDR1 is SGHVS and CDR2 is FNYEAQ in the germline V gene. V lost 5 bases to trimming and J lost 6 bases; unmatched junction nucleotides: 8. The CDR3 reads CASSPRTGWDGYTF. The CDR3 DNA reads TGTGCCAGCAGCCCTAGGACAGGGTGGGATGGCTACACCTTC.

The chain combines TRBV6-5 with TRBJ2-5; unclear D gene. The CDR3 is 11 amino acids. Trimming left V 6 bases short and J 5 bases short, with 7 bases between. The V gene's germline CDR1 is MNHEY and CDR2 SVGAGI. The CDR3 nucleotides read TGTGCCAGCAGCCCTGTCGAGACCCAGTACTTC. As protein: CASSPVETQYF.